The 20 T cell receptor beta chains in this list originate from one sample, sequenced in a study of technical replicates of blood from a few donors. Assay used: immunoSEQ multiplex PCR; TCRdb lists only in-frame clones, some missing. The table shows about 94,000 clones, with approximately 95% occurring only once. Sequencing was done on a sample of T cells isolated from PBMCs. The receptors derive from a human donor in good health.

The DNA of the CDR3 is TGTGCCAGTATAAATGACCTCTGGCGGGAGGGCCCACGTACGCAGTATTTT. Translated: CASINDLWREGPRTQYF. The gene calls are TRBV28 and TRBJ2-3; TRBD2 agrees at 9 bases. V trimming: 9 bases; J trimming: 8 bases; junction bases outside the gene matches: 21. Germline-derived CDR1 and CDR2 are MDHEN and SYDVKM. The CDR3 runs to 17 residues.

V usage is TRBV18 and J usage is TRBJ2-7; maybe TRBD2 (6 bases). CDR3 length: 13 amino acids. Germline V gives CDR1 KGHSH, CDR2 LQKENI. Trimming removed 6 bases at V and 2 bases at J, with 11 bases between. As DNA, the CDR3 is TGTGCCAGCTCCCGGGGGAGTCCCTACGAGCAGTACTTC. It specifies CASSRGSPYEQYF.

This clone was observed once. J is TRBJ2-7 and V is TRBV19; TRBD2 might be the D (6 bases). V was shortened by 9 bases and J by 0 bases, with 12 bases between the two germline ends. Germline CDR1 LNHDA, CDR2 SQIVND (reference sequence). This CDR3 is built from 13 residues. The CDR3 is CASPPGSSYEQYF. The CDR3, as DNA: TGTGCCAGCCCGCCCGGGAGCTCCTACGAGCAGTACTTC.

The gene calls are TRBV19 and TRBJ2-7, with TRBD1 matching over 9 bases. The germline gives CDR1 LNHDA, CDR2 SQIVND (reference sequence). Trimming took 3 bases from V and 5 from J; bases not matched to a gene: 5. The CDR3 length is 14 residues. The CDR3: CASSITGGIHEQYF. In nucleotides, the CDR3 is TGTGCCAGTAGTATCACAGGGGGCATCCACGAGCAGTACTTC.

The J gene is TRBJ2-5, the V gene TRBV6-6; 8 bases map to TRBD1. This CDR3 has 16 residues. V dropped 6 bases and J dropped 5; count of bases not matched to a gene: 14. In germline, CDR1 is MNHNY, CDR2 SVGAGI (reference sequence). CDR3 region: CASRDRDRRVGETQYF. DNA of the CDR3: TGTGCCAGCAGAGACCGGGACAGGAGGGTCGGCGAGACCCAGTACTTC.

The rearrangement joins TRBV28 to TRBJ1-4; a weak D match, TRBD1 (5 bases). The germline V gene encodes CDR1 MDHEN and CDR2 SYDVKM. V lost 5 bases to trimming and J lost 8 bases, with 18 bases between them. This CDR3 is built from 15 residues. The chain's CDR3 is CASSPAGPRGEKLFF. The DNA of the CDR3 is TGTGCCAGCAGTCCCGCAGGGCCCCGGGGGGAAAAACTGTTTTTT.

The J gene is TRBJ2-3, the V gene TRBV30, with 8 bases fitting TRBD2. The CDR3 has 14 amino acids. V was clipped by 0 bases and J by 4 bases; unmatched bases: 3. Germline CDR1 and CDR2: GTSNPN and SVGIG (reference sequence). The CDR3 sequence: CAWSVRGGPDTQYF. The CDR3 region has the DNA TGTGCCTGGAGTGTACGGGGGGGGCCAGATACGCAGTATTTT.

The chain combines TRBV11-3 with TRBJ2-7; D not certain. CDR3 length: 16 residues. Germline CDR1 SGHNT, CDR2 YENEEA. V gave up 1 base and J gave up 1 base, with 14 bases separating them. The CDR3 loop reads CASSLVLAGPSYEQYF. The CDR3 region has the DNA TGTGCCAGCAGCTTAGTCCTGGCAGGCCCATCCTACGAGCAGTACTTC.

The chain joins TRBV7-2 to TRBJ2-5; 10 nucleotides agree with TRBD1. This CDR3 contains 16 residues. V lost 6 bases, J lost 5 bases, and 12 bases stayed unmatched. Germline-derived CDR1 and CDR2 are SGHTA and FQGNSA. CDR3: CASRIPGQGRWETQYF. The CDR3 nucleotides are TGTGCCAGCAGGATACCGGGACAGGGGAGGTGGGAGACCCAGTACTTC.

The J gene is TRBJ2-7, the V gene TRBV6-5; the match to TRBD2 covers 8 bases. This CDR3 has 13 amino acids. V lost 6 bases and J lost 4; bases outside the gene matches: 5. Germline V gene data show CDR1 as MNHEY and CDR2 as SVGAGI. Here the CDR3 reads CASSRGGHYEQYF. CDR3 DNA sequence: TGTGCCAGCAGCCGGGGGGGACATTACGAGCAGTACTTC.

This chain uses TRBV5-6 with TRBJ2-5; 9 bases are a match to TRBD1. Trimming at V came to 4 bases and at J to 5 bases, leaving 6 bases not matched to a gene. The length of the CDR3 is 14 residues. Germline-derived CDR1 and CDR2 are SGHDT and YYEEEE. The chain's CDR3 is CASSPQGAGETQYF. The CDR3 region has the DNA TGTGCCAGCAGCCCACAGGGGGCTGGGGAGACCCAGTACTTC.

The chain combines TRBV14 with TRBJ1-1; TRBD1 matches 7 bases. Germline-derived CDR1 and CDR2 are SGHDN and FVKESK. The trim removed 0 bases at V and 4 bases at J, leaving 2 bases unmatched. CDR3 size: 14 residues. This chain's CDR3 is CASSQERGRTEAFF. The CDR3 bases are TGTGCCAGCAGCCAAGAAAGGGGGCGCACTGAAGCTTTCTTT.

The chain couples TRBV28 to TRBJ1-6, with D unclear. The germline gives CDR1 MDHEN, CDR2 SYDVKM. There are 14 residues in the CDR3. Trimming stripped 3 bases from V and 6 bases from J, with 9 bases between. DNA of the CDR3: TGTGCCAGCAGTTTCGGGGTTAGTAATTCACCCCTCCACTTT. This codes for CASSFGVSNSPLHF.

The gene calls are TRBV28 and TRBJ1-4; unclear D gene. The CDR3 length is 14 residues. Trimming took 5 bases from V and 7 from J, leaving 14 bases between them. Looked up from germline, CDR1 is MDHEN and CDR2 is SYDVKM. The CDR3 is CASSRSDWSEKLFF. The DNA for the CDR3 is TGTGCCAGCAGTCGGTCGGATTGGAGTGAAAAACTGTTTTTT.

The V gene is TRBV5-6, the J gene TRBJ2-3; D unclear. V was shortened by 2 bases and J by 4 bases, with 5 bases between the two germline ends. The CDR3 contains 12 residues. Per the germline V gene, CDR1 is SGHDT and CDR2 is YYEEEE. CDR3 sequence (DNA): TGTGCCAGCAGCTTCTCGTCAGATACGCAGTATTTT. Protein sequence: CASSFSSDTQYF.

The chain couples TRBV7-2 to TRBJ2-1; TRBD2 matches at 10 bases. The germline V gene has CDR1 SGHTA and CDR2 FQGNSA. The CDR3 length is 18 residues. Trimming removed 5 bases from V and 5 bases from J; junction bases left unmatched: 15. CDR3 nucleotides: TGTGCCAGCAGCCTCAGGGCAGCGGGGGGGCTCCAAGACAATGAGCAGTTCTTC. This sequence encodes CASSLRAAGGLQDNEQFF.

The rearrangement uses TRBV28 and TRBJ2-1; 12 nucleotides align to TRBD2. Germline V gene lookup returns CDR1 MDHEN and CDR2 SYDVKM. The CDR3 loop spans 18 amino acids. V lost 5 bases, J lost 12 bases, and 20 bases stayed unmatched. The CDR3 DNA is TGTGCCAGCAGTCTGACCGGAAACCCGGGACTAGCGGGTGTTGGGCAGTTCTTC. Its translation is CASSLTGNPGLAGVGQFF.

V usage is TRBV27 and J usage is TRBJ2-7; D may be TRBD1 (5 bases). CDR3 length: 18 amino acids. Trimming shortened V by 0 bases and J by 5 bases, and 23 bases separated the two germline ends. Germline V gene lookup returns CDR1 MNHEY and CDR2 SMNVEV (reference sequence). CDR3 DNA: TGTGCCAGCAGTTTATCGGGGTGGTACGGAGCAGGGCCACACGAGCAGTACTTC. This translates into CASSLSGWYGAGPHEQYF.

This sequence joins TRBV13 and TRBJ2-7, with 10 bases fitting TRBD2. The V gene end was trimmed by 5 bases and the J gene end by 2 bases; junction bases not matched to a gene: 9. The CDR3 has 16 residues. Germline assignment: CDR1 PRHDT and CDR2 FYEKMQ (reference sequence). Written as DNA, the CDR3 is TGTGCCAGCAGCAGGACTAGCGGACCTCCACCCTACGAGCAGTACTTC. It encodes CASSRTSGPPPYEQYF.

V is TRBV4-2 and J is TRBJ2-7; TRBD2 aligns across 13 bases. The CDR3 has 16 amino acids. Germline V CDR1 and CDR2: LGHNA, YNFKEQ. With 4 bases clipped from V and 2 bases from J, the junction kept 5 bases outside the gene matches. The CDR3: CASSPGTSGVTYEQYF. The CDR3 DNA sequence: TGTGCCAGCAGCCCGGGGACTAGCGGGGTAACCTACGAGCAGTACTTC.